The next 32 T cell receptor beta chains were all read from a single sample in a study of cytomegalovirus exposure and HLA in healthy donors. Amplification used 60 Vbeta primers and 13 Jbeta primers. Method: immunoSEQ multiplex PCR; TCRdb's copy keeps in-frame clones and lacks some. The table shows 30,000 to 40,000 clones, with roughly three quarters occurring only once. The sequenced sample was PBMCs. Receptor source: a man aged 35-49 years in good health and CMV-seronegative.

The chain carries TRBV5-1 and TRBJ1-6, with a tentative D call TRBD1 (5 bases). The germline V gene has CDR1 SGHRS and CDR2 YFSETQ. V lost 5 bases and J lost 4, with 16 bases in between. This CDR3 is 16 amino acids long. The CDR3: CASRREGRLYNSPLHF. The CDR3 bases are TGCGCCAGCAGGAGGGAGGGGCGGCTTTATAATTCACCCCTCCACTTT. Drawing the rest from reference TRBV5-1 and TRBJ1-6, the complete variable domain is KAGVTQTPRYLIKTRGQQVTLSCSPISGHRSVSWYQQTPGQGLQFLFEYFSETQRNKGNFPGRFSGRQFSNSRSEMNVSTLELGDSALYLCASRREGRLYNSPLHFGNGTRLTVT.

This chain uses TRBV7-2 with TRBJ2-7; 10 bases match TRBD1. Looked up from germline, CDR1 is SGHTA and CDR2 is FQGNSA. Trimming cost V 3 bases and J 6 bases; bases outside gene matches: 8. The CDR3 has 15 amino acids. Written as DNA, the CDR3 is TGTGCCAGCAGCTTGACCGGGACAGGGGAAGGCGAGCAGTACTTC. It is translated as CASSLTGTGEGEQYF.

CDR3 DNA: TGTGCCTGGAGTGAAACAGGGCGTCTAGCCTATGGCTACACCTTC. It yields the protein CAWSETGRLAYGYTF. This chain uses TRBV30 with TRBJ1-2, with a tentative D call TRBD1 (6 bases). CDR3 length: 15 amino acids. Germline V gene sequence: CDR1 GTSNPN, CDR2 SVGIG (reference sequence). Trimming took off 1 base at V and 4 bases at J, with 16 bases between the two ends.

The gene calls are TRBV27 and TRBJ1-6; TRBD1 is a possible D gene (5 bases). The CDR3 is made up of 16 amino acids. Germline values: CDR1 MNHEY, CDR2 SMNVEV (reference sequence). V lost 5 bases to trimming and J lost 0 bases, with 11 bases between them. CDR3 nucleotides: TGTGCCAGCAGTGCGACAGCCAGCTCCTATAATTCACCCCTCCACTTT. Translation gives CASSATASSYNSPLHF.

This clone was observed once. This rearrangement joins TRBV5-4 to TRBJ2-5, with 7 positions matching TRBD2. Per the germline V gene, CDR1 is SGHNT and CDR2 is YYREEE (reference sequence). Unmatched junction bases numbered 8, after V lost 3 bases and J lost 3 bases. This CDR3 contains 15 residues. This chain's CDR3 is CASSSGTKLEETQYF. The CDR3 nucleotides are TGTGCCAGCAGCTCCGGGACTAAACTTGAAGAGACCCAGTACTTC.

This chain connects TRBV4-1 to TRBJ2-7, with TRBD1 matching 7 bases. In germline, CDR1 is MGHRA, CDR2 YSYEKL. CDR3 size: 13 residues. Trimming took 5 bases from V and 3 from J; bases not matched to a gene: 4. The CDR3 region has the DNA TGCGCCAGCAGCGCCGACAGGGACTACGAGCAGTACTTC. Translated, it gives CASSADRDYEQYF.

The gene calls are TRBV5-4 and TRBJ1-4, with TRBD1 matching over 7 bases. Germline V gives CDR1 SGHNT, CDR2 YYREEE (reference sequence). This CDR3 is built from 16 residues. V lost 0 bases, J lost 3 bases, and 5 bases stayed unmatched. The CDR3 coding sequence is TGTGCCAGCAGCTTGGCCCAAGACAGGGCTAATGAAAAACTGTTTTTT. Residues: CASSLAQDRANEKLFF. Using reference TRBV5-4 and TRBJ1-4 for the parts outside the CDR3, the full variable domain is ETGVTQSPTHLIKTRGQQVTLRCSSQSGHNTVSWYQQALGQGPQFIFQYYREEENGRGNFPPRFSGLQFPNYSSELNVNALELDDSALYLCASSLAQDRANEKLFFGSGTQLSVL.

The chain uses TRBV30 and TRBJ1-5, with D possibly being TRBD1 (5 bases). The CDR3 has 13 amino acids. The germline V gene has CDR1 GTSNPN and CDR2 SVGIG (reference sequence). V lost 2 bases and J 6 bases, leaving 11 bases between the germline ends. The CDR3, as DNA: TGTGCCTGGAGTACAGGTTCGACTCAGCCCCAGCATTTT. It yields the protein CAWSTGSTQPQHF.

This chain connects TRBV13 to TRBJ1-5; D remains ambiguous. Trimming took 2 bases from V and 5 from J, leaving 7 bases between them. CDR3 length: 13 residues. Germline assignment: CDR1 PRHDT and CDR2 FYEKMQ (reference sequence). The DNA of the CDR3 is TGTGCCAGCAGCTTATCAGAGGATCAGCCCCAGCATTTT. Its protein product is CASSLSEDQPQHF.

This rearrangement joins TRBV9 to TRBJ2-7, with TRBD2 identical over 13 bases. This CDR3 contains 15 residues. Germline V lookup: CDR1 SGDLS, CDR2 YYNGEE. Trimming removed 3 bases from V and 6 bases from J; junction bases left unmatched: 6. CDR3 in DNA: TGTGCCAGCAGCGCGACGACTAGCGGGGGGTCCGAGCAGTACTTC. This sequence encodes CASSATTSGGSEQYF. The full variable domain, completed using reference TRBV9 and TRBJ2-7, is DSGVTQTPKHLITATGQRVTLRCSPRSGDLSVYWYQQSLDQGLQFLIQYYNGEERAKGNILERFSAQQFPDLHSELNLSSLELGDSALYFCASSATTSGGSEQYFGPGTRLTVT.

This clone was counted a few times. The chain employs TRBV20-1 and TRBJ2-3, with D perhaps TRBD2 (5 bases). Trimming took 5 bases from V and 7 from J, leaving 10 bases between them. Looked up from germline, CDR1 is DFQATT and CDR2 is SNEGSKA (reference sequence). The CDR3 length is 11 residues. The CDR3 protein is CSAAGDYTQYF. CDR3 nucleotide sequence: TGCAGTGCTGCGGGCGATTATACGCAGTATTTT.

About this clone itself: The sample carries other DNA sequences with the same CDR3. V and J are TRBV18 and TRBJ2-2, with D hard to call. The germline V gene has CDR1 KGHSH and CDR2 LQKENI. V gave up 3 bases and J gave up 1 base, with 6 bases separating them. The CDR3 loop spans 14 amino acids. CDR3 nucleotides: TGTGCCAGCTCACCCCCAGGGAACACCGGGGAGCTGTTTTTT. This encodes CASSPPGNTGELFF.

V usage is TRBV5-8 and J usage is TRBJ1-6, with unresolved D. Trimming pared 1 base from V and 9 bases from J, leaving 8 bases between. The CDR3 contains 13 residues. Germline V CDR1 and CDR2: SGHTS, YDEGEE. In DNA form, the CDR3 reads TGTGCCAGCAGCTTGCGGGAGGTTTCACCCCTCCACTTT. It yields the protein CASSLREVSPLHF.

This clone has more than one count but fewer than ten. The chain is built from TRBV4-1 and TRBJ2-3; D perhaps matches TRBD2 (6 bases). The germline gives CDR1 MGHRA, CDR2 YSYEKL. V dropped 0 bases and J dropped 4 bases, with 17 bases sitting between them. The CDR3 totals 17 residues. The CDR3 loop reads CASSQDTSRGWADTQYF. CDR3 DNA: TGCGCCAGCAGCCAAGATACGTCCCGGGGGTGGGCAGATACGCAGTATTTT.

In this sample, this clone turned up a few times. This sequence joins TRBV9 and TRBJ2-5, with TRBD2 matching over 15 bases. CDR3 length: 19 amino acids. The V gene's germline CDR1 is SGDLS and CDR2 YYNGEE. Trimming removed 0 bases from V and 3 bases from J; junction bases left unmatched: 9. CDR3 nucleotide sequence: TGTGCCAGCAGCGTAGGAGGGGGACTAGCGGGGGGCCGAGAAGAGACCCAGTACTTC. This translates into CASSVGGGLAGGREETQYF.

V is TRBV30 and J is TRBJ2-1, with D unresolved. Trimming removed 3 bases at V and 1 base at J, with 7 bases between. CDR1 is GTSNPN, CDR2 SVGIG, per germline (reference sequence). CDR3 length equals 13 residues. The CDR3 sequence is CAWSIRSYNEQFF. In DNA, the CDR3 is TGTGCCTGGAGCATCAGGTCCTACAATGAGCAGTTCTTC.

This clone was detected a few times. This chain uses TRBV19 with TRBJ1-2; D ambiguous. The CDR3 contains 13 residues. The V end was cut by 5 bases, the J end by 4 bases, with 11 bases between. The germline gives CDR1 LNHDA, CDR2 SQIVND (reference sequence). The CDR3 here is CASSWRYFYGYTF. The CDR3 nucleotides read TGTGCCAGTAGTTGGCGGTACTTCTATGGCTACACCTTC.

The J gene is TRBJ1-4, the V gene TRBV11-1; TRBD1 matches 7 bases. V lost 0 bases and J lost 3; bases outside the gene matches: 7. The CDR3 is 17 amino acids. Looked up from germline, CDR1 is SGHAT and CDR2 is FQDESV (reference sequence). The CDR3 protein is CASSLALLQGANEKLFF. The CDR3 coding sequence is TGTGCCAGCAGCTTAGCGCTATTGCAGGGGGCTAATGAAAAACTGTTTTTT.

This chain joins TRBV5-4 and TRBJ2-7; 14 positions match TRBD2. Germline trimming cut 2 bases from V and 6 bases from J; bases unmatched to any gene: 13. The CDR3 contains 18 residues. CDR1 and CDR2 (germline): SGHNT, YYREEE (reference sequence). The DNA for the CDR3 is TGTGCCAGCAGCTTTATACTCCAGACTAGCGGGGGGGTGGGCGAGCAGTACTTC. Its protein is CASSFILQTSGGVGEQYF. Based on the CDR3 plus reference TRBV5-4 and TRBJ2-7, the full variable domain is ETGVTQSPTHLIKTRGQQVTLRCSSQSGHNTVSWYQQALGQGPQFIFQYYREEENGRGNFPPRFSGLQFPNYSSELNVNALELDDSALYLCASSFILQTSGGVGEQYFGPGTRLTVT.

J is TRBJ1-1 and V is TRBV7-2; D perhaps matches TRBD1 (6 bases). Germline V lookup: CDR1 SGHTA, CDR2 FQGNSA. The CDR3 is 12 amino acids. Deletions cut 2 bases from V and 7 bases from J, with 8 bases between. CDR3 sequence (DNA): TGTGCCAGCAGCTTACAGGGGAGTGAAGCTTTCTTT. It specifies CASSLQGSEAFF.

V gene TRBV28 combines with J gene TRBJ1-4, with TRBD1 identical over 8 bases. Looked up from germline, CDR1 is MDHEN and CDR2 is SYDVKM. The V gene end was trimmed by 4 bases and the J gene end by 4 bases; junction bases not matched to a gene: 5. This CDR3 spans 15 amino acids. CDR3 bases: TGTGCCAGCAGTTCTCCGGGACAGGATAATGAAAAACTGTTTTTT. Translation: CASSSPGQDNEKLFF.

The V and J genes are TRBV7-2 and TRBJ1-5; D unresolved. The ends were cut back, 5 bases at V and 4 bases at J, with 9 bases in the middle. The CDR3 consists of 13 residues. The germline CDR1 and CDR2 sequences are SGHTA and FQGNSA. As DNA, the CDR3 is TGTGCCAGCAGCGCCAACAGAAATCAGCCCCAGCATTTT. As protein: CASSANRNQPQHF. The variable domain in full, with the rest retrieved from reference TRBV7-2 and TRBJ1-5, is GAGVSQSPSNKVTEKGKDVELRCDPISGHTALYWYRQSLGQGLEFLIYFQGNSAPDKSGLPSDRFSAERTGGSVSTLTIQRTQQEDSAVYLCASSANRNQPQHFGDGTRLSIL.

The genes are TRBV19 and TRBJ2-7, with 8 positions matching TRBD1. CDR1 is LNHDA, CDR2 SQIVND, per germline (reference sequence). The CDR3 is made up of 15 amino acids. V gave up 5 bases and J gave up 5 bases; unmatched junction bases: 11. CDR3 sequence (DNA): TGTGCCAGTAGTTCCGACGGACAGGGAAAGGACGAGCAGTACTTC. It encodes CASSSDGQGKDEQYF.

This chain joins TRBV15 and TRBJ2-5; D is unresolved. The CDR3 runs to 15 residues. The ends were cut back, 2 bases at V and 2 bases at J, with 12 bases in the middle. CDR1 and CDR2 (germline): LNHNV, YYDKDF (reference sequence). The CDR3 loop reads CATSRPPGLQETQYF. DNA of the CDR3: TGTGCCACCAGCAGACCCCCGGGTTTACAAGAGACCCAGTACTTC.

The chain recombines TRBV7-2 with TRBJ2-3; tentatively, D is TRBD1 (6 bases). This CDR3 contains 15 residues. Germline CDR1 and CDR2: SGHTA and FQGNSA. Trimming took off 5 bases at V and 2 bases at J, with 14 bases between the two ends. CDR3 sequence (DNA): TGTGCCAGCAGCCCACCAGGACAGCCCACAGATACGCAGTATTTT. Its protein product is CASSPPGQPTDTQYF.

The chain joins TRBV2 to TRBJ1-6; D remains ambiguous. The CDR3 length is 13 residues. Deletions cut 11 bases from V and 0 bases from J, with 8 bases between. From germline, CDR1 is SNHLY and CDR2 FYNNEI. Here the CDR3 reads CAGSSSYNSPLHF. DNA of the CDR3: TGTGCCGGGAGTAGCTCCTATAATTCACCCCTCCACTTT.

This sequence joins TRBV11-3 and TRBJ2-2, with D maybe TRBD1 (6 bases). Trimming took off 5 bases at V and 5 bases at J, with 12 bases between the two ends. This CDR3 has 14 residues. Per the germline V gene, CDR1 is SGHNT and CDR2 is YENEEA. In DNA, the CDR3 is TGTGCCAGCAGCCACAGGGTTGGGACCGGGGAGCTGTTTTTT. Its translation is CASSHRVGTGELFF.

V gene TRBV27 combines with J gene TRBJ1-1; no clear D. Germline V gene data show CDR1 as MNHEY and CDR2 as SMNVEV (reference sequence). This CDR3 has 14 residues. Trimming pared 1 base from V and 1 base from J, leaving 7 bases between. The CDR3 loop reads CASSLLNGNTEAFF. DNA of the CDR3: TGTGCCAGCAGTTTATTAAACGGGAACACTGAAGCTTTCTTT.

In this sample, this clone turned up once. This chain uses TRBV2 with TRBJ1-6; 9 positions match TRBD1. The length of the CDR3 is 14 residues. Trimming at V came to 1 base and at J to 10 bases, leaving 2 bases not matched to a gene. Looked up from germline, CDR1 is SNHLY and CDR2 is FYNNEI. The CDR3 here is CASSEGTGVSPLHF. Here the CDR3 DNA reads TGTGCCAGCAGTGAAGGGACAGGGGTATCACCCCTCCACTTT. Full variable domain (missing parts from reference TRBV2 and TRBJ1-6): EPEVTQTPSHQVTQMGQEVILRCVPISNHLYFYWYRQILGQKVEFLVSFYNNEISEKSEIFDDQFSVERPDGSNFTLKIRSTKLEDSAMYFCASSEGTGVSPLHFGNGTRLTVT.

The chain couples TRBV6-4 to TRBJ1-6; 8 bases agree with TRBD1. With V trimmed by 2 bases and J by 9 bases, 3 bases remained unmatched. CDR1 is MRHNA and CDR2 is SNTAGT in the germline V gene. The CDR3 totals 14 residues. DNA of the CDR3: TGTGCCAGCAGTGACGACGACAGGGGTTCACCCCTCCACTTT. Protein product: CASSDDDRGSPLHF.

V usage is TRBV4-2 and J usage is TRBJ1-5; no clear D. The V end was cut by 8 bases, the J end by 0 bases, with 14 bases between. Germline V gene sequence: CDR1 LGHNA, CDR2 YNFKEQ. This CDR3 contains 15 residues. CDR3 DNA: TGTGCCAGCGCGGGTAGACACGATAGCAATCAGCCCCAGCATTTT. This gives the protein CASAGRHDSNQPQHF.

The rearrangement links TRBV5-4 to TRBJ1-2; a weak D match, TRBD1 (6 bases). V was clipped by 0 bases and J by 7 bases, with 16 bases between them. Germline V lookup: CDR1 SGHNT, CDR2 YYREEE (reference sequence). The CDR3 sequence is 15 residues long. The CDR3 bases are TGTGCCAGCAGCTTGGAGACAGGTCGAGTGGGTGGCTACACCTTC. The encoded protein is CASSLETGRVGGYTF.